These 23 T cell receptor beta chains were all obtained from the same sample, sequenced in a study of shared clonotypes between healthy human individuals. Data came from immunoSEQ multiplex PCR; TCRdb stores just in-frame clones and leaves some out. The table records roughly 1,800,000 clones, about 95% of them present only once. Naive CD8 populations comprised CD45RO-negative cells positively selected for CCR7, excluding terminally differentiated effector memory CD45RA+ cells. The specimen sequenced was naive CD8+ T cells sorted from blood. The receptors stem from a man younger than 30 in good health.

This clone came up once. This chain connects TRBV6-1 to TRBJ1-6, with 7 bases identical to TRBD1. Per the germline V gene, CDR1 is MNHNS and CDR2 is SASEGT. The CDR3 sequence is 16 residues long. The ends lost 4 bases at V and 1 base at J; junction bases unmatched: 4. The CDR3 sequence is CASSVGRGSYNSPLHF. The CDR3 bases are TGTGCCAGCAGTGTTGGCAGGGGGTCCTATAATTCACCCCTCCACTTT.

V gene TRBV4-2 combines with J gene TRBJ2-7, with a weak D call TRBD1 (5 bases). Deletions cut 2 bases from V and 4 bases from J, with 15 bases between. Germline values: CDR1 LGHNA, CDR2 YNFKEQ. The CDR3 loop spans 15 amino acids. CDR3 nucleotide sequence: TGTGCCAGCAGCCAACGGTGGGGCGGAATTTACGAGCAGTACTTC. This codes for CASSQRWGGIYEQYF.

This sequence joins TRBV5-1 and TRBJ2-5; possible D gene TRBD1, 6 bases. The CDR3 is 15 residues long. V was shortened by 0 bases and J by 2 bases, with 11 bases between the two germline ends. Germline V gene sequence: CDR1 SGHRS, CDR2 YFSETQ. The chain's CDR3 is CASSLAQGQQETQYF. The CDR3 DNA reads as TGCGCCAGCAGCTTGGCTCAGGGACAACAAGAGACCCAGTACTTC.

The genes are TRBV6-1 and TRBJ2-7; D not certain. Germline V gene data show CDR1 as MNHNS and CDR2 as SASEGT. V gave up 6 bases and J gave up 3 bases, with 12 bases separating them. The CDR3 is made up of 13 amino acids. The CDR3 region is CASSPPWDYEQYF. The CDR3 coding sequence is TGTGCCAGCAGCCCGCCCTGGGACTACGAGCAGTACTTC.

The chain carries TRBV29-1 and TRBJ1-3; TRBD1 agrees at 7 bases. This CDR3 has 13 amino acids. The junction had 6 bases not matched to a gene; V was cut back by 7 bases and J by 3 bases. Germline lookup yields CDR1 SQVTM and CDR2 ANQGSEA. CDR3 sequence: CSGSTGNGNTIYF. The CDR3 nucleotides are TGCAGCGGCTCGACAGGGAATGGAAACACCATATATTTT.

The J gene is TRBJ1-6, the V gene TRBV15; 7 positions match TRBD1. V lost 0 bases, J lost 10 bases, and 6 bases stayed unmatched. Germline assignment: CDR1 LNHNV and CDR2 YYDKDF (reference sequence). This CDR3 region has 15 residues. The CDR3 DNA follows: TGTGCCACCAGCAGAGATCGGGGACAGTACTCACCCCTCCACTTT. Protein: CATSRDRGQYSPLHF.

The rearrangement joins TRBV11-2 to TRBJ2-3; 8 nucleotides align to TRBD1. The CDR3 runs 15 residues. Germline values: CDR1 SGHAT, CDR2 FQNNGV. Trimming removed 1 base from V and 5 bases from J; junction bases left unmatched: 5. The CDR3 loop reads CASSLGAGGLDTQYF. For the CDR3, the DNA is TGTGCCAGCAGCTTAGGGGCAGGGGGCCTAGATACGCAGTATTTT.

For this clone: This specimen includes other DNA sequences encoding the same CDR3. The J gene is TRBJ2-2, the V gene TRBV6-5, with D maybe TRBD2 (5 bases). V lost 2 bases and J lost 4, with 8 bases in between. CDR3 length: 14 amino acids. Germline values: CDR1 MNHEY, CDR2 SVGAGI. CDR3 loop: CASSYGLATGELFF. In DNA, the CDR3 is TGTGCCAGCAGTTACGGTCTAGCCACCGGGGAGCTGTTTTTT.

The V gene is TRBV5-6, the J gene TRBJ2-5; tentative D call: TRBD1 (5 bases). The germline gives CDR1 SGHDT, CDR2 YYEEEE. The CDR3 has 14 residues. Between the trimmed V and J ends, which lost 0 bases and 1 base, there was a span of 7 bases. Here the CDR3 reads CASSLVDSQETQYF. The CDR3 region has the DNA TGTGCCAGCAGCTTGGTAGACAGCCAAGAGACCCAGTACTTC.

V and J are TRBV5-6 and TRBJ1-2; the D is unclear. Deletions cut 0 bases from V and 2 bases from J, with 5 bases between. The CDR3 spans 13 residues. The germline V gene encodes CDR1 SGHDT and CDR2 YYEEEE. Here the CDR3 reads CASSLEENYGYTF. The CDR3 DNA reads as TGTGCCAGCAGCTTGGAGGAAAACTATGGCTACACCTTC.

About this clone: Other DNA sequences in the sample encode the same CDR3. For the CDR3, the DNA is TGTGCCAGCAGCGTAGGAGGGGGGCTTAACAATGAGCAGTTCTTC. As protein: CASSVGGGLNNEQFF. The gene calls are TRBV9 and TRBJ2-1, with D perhaps given as TRBD1 or TRBD2 (6 bases each). There are 15 residues in the CDR3. V dropped 0 bases and J dropped 5 bases, with 12 bases sitting between them. CDR1 and CDR2 from the germline V gene are SGDLS and YYNGEE.

The chain joins TRBV4-1 to TRBJ2-3, with D perhaps matching TRBD1 (5 bases). Germline V CDR1 and CDR2: MGHRA, YSYEKL. V lost 2 bases and J 5 bases, leaving 11 bases between the germline ends. The length of the CDR3 is 14 residues. CDR3 protein: CASSQWGGGDTQYF. DNA for the CDR3: TGCGCCAGCAGCCAATGGGGCGGCGGAGATACGCAGTATTTT.

This clone showed up just once. This rearrangement joins TRBV7-9 to TRBJ2-2, with D perhaps TRBD1 (6 bases). Germline V gives CDR1 SEHNR, CDR2 FQNEAQ (reference sequence). This CDR3 has 16 residues. The V end lost 5 bases, the J end lost 0 bases, and 13 bases lay between the germline ends. The CDR3 protein is CASSSRTVTNTGELFF. The CDR3 coding sequence is TGTGCCAGCAGCAGCCGGACAGTAACGAACACCGGGGAGCTGTTTTTT.

The sample holds a few counts of this clone. The chain recombines TRBV7-9 with TRBJ2-7; the D is unclear. Germline V gene data show CDR1 as SEHNR and CDR2 as FQNEAQ (reference sequence). Between the trimmed V and J ends, which lost 5 bases and 2 bases, there was a span of 10 bases. This CDR3 is 13 amino acids long. The chain's CDR3 is CASSHGSPYEQYF. The DNA for the CDR3 is TGTGCCAGCAGCCACGGAAGTCCCTACGAGCAGTACTTC.

V is TRBV6-6 and J is TRBJ1-2, with D tentatively TRBD1 (5 bases). The CDR3 contains 14 residues. Trimming cost V 0 bases and J 5 bases, with 10 bases left between them. Germline CDR1 reads MNHNY; CDR2 reads SVGAGI (reference sequence). DNA for the CDR3: TGTGCCAGCAGTTACTCGGGGCAGCCTTATGGCTACACCTTC. Protein product: CASSYSGQPYGYTF.

Turning to this clone: Other DNA sequences within the sample encode an identical CDR3. This chain uses TRBV30 with TRBJ2-1; perhaps D is TRBD1 or TRBD2 (5 bases each). CDR1 is GTSNPN and CDR2 is SVGIG in the germline V gene (reference sequence). This CDR3 contains 12 residues. V was cut by 0 bases and J by 6 bases, with 6 bases left in between. The CDR3 loop is CAWSVGRNEQFF. For the CDR3, the DNA is TGTGCCTGGAGTGTGGGACGCAATGAGCAGTTCTTC.

The chain has TRBV10-3 and TRBJ2-5, with 9 positions matching TRBD2. This CDR3 is 15 amino acids long. Germline CDR1 ENHRY, CDR2 SYGVKD. Trimming cost V 4 bases and J 4 bases; bases outside gene matches: 7. In DNA, the CDR3 is TGTGCCATCAGTGTCGGCGGGGGGGAATTAGAGACCCAGTACTTC. Amino acids: CAISVGGGELETQYF.

This chain connects TRBV7-9 to TRBJ2-3; TRBD1 agrees at 8 bases. Trimming took 3 bases from V and 0 from J; bases not matched to a gene: 14. Germline CDR1 SEHNR, CDR2 FQNEAQ (reference sequence). The CDR3 covers 19 residues. CDR3 DNA sequence: TGTGCCAGCAGCTTGTCAGGGGGCGGTGGACCCCTTAGCACAGATACGCAGTATTTT. Translating it yields CASSLSGGGGPLSTDTQYF.

The rearrangement links TRBV25-1 to TRBJ2-5; 8 nucleotides align to TRBD2. This CDR3 is 13 amino acids long. The germline CDR1 and CDR2 sequences are MGHDK and SYGVNS. V lost 4 bases to trimming and J lost 3 bases; unmatched junction nucleotides: 1. Written as DNA, the CDR3 is TGTGCCAGCAGTGCGGGAGGGGAAGAGACCCAGTACTTC. Translating gives CASSAGGEETQYF.

The chain employs TRBV19 and TRBJ2-3; 8 positions match TRBD2. CDR1 LNHDA and CDR2 SQIVND come from the germline V gene (reference sequence). The CDR3 has 15 residues. Trimming at V came to 1 base and at J to 5 bases, leaving 5 bases not matched to a gene. For the CDR3, the DNA is TGTGCCAGTAGTATAGCGGGAGGGCCGGGAGATACGCAGTATTTT. This sequence encodes CASSIAGGPGDTQYF.

The J gene is TRBJ1-1, the V gene TRBV11-2; no definite D call. There are 13 residues in the CDR3. Per the germline V gene, CDR1 is SGHAT and CDR2 is FQNNGV. Trimming removed 0 bases from V and 0 bases from J, with 2 bases in between. CDR3 loop: CASSLDLNTEAFF. CDR3 DNA sequence: TGTGCCAGCAGCTTAGATCTGAACACTGAAGCTTTCTTT.

The chain couples TRBV7-9 to TRBJ2-5; no reliable D call. Germline CDR1 reads SEHNR; CDR2 reads FQNEAQ (reference sequence). The CDR3 contains 15 residues. Trimming removed 5 bases from V and 3 bases from J, with 16 bases in between. CDR3 bases: TGTGCCAGCAGCCCAGCCCTAGGAGAGGAAGAGACCCAGTACTTC. This codes for CASSPALGEEETQYF.

The chain joins TRBV6-5 to TRBJ2-7; no reliable D call. This CDR3 is 13 amino acids long. Per the germline V gene, CDR1 is MNHEY and CDR2 is SVGAGI. V lost 2 bases and J lost 2, with 7 bases in between. CDR3 sequence reads: CASSYGKPYEQYF. CDR3 bases: TGTGCCAGCAGTTACGGGAAACCCTACGAGCAGTACTTC.